The 13 T cell receptor beta chains listed next were all sequenced from one sample in a study of glioma-infiltrating T cells after dendritic cell vaccination. The data were produced by immunoSEQ multiplex PCR, yet TCRdb's version contains in-frame clones alone and is incomplete. Altogether tens of thousands of clones are present, about 85% being singletons, with the ten largest covering about 8.5%. The time point was: after dendritic cell vaccination, including at tumor progression/relapse. Sequenced material: blood, taken after dendritic cell vaccination. These receptors all stem from a human donor with glioblastoma.

This rearrangement joins TRBV5-4 to TRBJ2-6; possible D gene TRBD2, 5 bases. The V end lost 5 bases, the J end lost 0 bases, and 15 bases lay between the germline ends. This CDR3 contains 17 residues. Looked up from germline, CDR1 is SGHNT and CDR2 is YYREEE (reference sequence). As DNA, the CDR3 is TGTGCCAGCAGTCGTGACTCGGGGAGCTCTGGGGCCAACGTCCTGACTTTC. This gives the protein CASSRDSGSSGANVLTF.

This clone was picked up one time. This chain links TRBV29-1 with TRBJ2-7, with 7 nucleotides matching TRBD1. Germline CDR1 and CDR2: SQVTM and ANQGSEA. CDR3 length equals 13 residues. J gave up 0 bases and V 6 bases, and 5 bases lay outside the gene matches. The CDR3 spells CSVDTGDSYEQYF. The CDR3 DNA is TGCAGCGTAGATACAGGGGACTCCTACGAGCAGTACTTC.

V gene TRBV5-4 combines with J gene TRBJ2-1; 8 nucleotides match TRBD2. The CDR3 is made up of 16 amino acids. Per the germline V gene, CDR1 is SGHNT and CDR2 is YYREEE (reference sequence). The trim removed 0 bases at V and 2 bases at J, leaving 4 bases unmatched. The CDR3 DNA is TGTGCCAGCAGCTTGGTACTAGCGGCCACCTACAATGAGCAGTTCTTC. It translates to CASSLVLAATYNEQFF.

The chain carries TRBV9 and TRBJ2-7, with 9 bases lining up with TRBD1. J lost 7 bases, V lost 3 bases, and 11 bases had no gene match. In germline, CDR1 is SGDLS, CDR2 YYNGEE. This CDR3 comprises 15 residues. CDR3 nucleotides: TGTGCCAGCAGCGCGGACAGGGGCTTGGCGGGTGAGCAGTACTTC. Amino acid sequence: CASSADRGLAGEQYF.

The chain links TRBV4-1 to TRBJ1-5; the D is unclear. The CDR3 sequence is 17 residues long. Per germline, CDR1 MGHRA and CDR2 YSYEKL. Trimming removed 0 bases at V and 1 base at J, with 13 bases between. The CDR3: CASSQETGGGSNQPQHF. As DNA, the CDR3 is TGCGCCAGCAGCCAAGAGACGGGCGGAGGCAGCAATCAGCCCCAGCATTTT.

The rearrangement uses TRBV14 and TRBJ2-7; TRBD1 matches at 9 bases. With 3 bases clipped from V and 0 bases from J, the junction kept 3 bases outside the gene matches. Looked up from germline, CDR1 is SGHDN and CDR2 is FVKESK. This CDR3 is built from 15 residues. CDR3 bases: TGTGCCAGCAGCCAGACAGGGGGTGCCTCCTACGAGCAGTACTTC. Its translation: CASSQTGGASYEQYF. Looking up the rest from reference TRBV14 and TRBJ2-7 gives the full variable domain: EAGVTQFPSHSVIEKGQTVTLRCDPISGHDNLYWYRRVMGKEIKFLLHFVKESKQDESGMPNNRFLAERTGGTYSTLKVQPAELEDSGVYFCASSQTGGASYEQYFGPGTRLTVT.

This sequence joins TRBV15 and TRBJ1-4; D possibly corresponds to TRBD1 (6 bases). V gave up 1 base and J gave up 7 bases, with 10 bases separating them. CDR1 and CDR2 (germline): LNHNV, YYDKDF (reference sequence). This CDR3 is built from 14 residues. The CDR3 DNA follows: TGTGCCACCAGCAGAGGGACAGAGGGTGAAAAACTGTTTTTT. Translated, it gives CATSRGTEGEKLFF.

This clone was detected only a few times. The rearrangement joins TRBV14 to TRBJ1-5, with 12 nucleotides matching TRBD1. This CDR3 has 15 amino acids. In germline, CDR1 is SGHDN, CDR2 FVKESK. V dropped 7 bases and J dropped 7; count of bases not matched to a gene: 8. The CDR3 bases are TGTGCCAGCACCCGGGACAGGGGGCGCCGGCAGCCCCAGCATTTT. It is translated as CASTRDRGRRQPQHF.

The rearrangement links TRBV5-4 to TRBJ1-2, with 7 bases matching TRBD1. V dropped 4 bases and J dropped 5; count of bases not matched to a gene: 8. In germline, CDR1 is SGHNT, CDR2 YYREEE (reference sequence). There are 14 residues in the CDR3. The CDR3 sequence is CASSPNRGEYGYTF. The DNA of the CDR3 is TGTGCCAGCAGCCCGAACAGGGGTGAATATGGCTACACCTTC.

V is TRBV5-1 and J is TRBJ1-1; 8 bases agree with TRBD1. CDR3 length equals 14 residues. J lost 1 base, V lost 3 bases, and 2 bases had no gene match. CDR1 SGHRS and CDR2 YFSETQ come from the germline V gene. In nucleotides, the CDR3 is TGCGCCAGCAGCTACGGGACAGGGAACACTGAAGCTTTCTTT. This translates into CASSYGTGNTEAFF.

The chain employs TRBV18 and TRBJ2-7; the D gene is possibly TRBD2 (5 bases). Germline V lookup: CDR1 KGHSH, CDR2 LQKENI. This CDR3 comprises 16 residues. V was clipped by 1 base and J by 0 bases, with 13 bases between them. CDR3 bases: TGTGCCAGCTCACCACGAGGACGGGATAACTCCTACGAGCAGTACTTC. Protein product: CASSPRGRDNSYEQYF. Combining the CDR3 with reference TRBV18 and TRBJ2-7 gives the whole variable domain NAGVMQNPRHLVRRRGQEARLRCSPMKGHSHVYWYRQLPEEGLKFMVYLQKENIIDESGMPKERFSAEFPKEGPSILRIQQVVRGDSAAYFCASSPRGRDNSYEQYFGPGTRLTVT.

The genes are TRBV27 and TRBJ2-5; 12 nucleotides line up with TRBD2. From germline, CDR1 is MNHEY and CDR2 SMNVEV (reference sequence). The CDR3 has 15 residues. V was clipped by 5 bases and J by 2 bases; unmatched bases: 3. The CDR3 DNA sequence: TGTGCCAGCAGTCCCGGGACTAGCGGGCAAGAGACCCAGTACTTC. Protein sequence: CASSPGTSGQETQYF.

V gene TRBV4-1 combines with J gene TRBJ2-1; 8 bases align to TRBD1. The CDR3 is 17 residues long. V lost 0 bases to trimming and J lost 6 bases; unmatched junction nucleotides: 10. CDR1 and CDR2 from the germline V gene are MGHRA and YSYEKL. Written as DNA, the CDR3 is TGCGCCAGCAGCCAAGATTCTACGCAGGGGGCGGGCAATGAGCAGTTCTTC. Amino acids: CASSQDSTQGAGNEQFF.